This TCR beta chain was obtained from a study of cytomegalovirus exposure and HLA in healthy donors. General study findings and limits: Investigators reported 164 TCR beta chains as tied to cytomegalovirus. Later analysis demonstrated an association between a missense DCLRE1C variant and TCR beta V- and J-gene trimming.

When sampled, the donors appeared nominally healthy, though they likely had unrecorded immune exposures. CDR3 size: 15 residues. Germline-derived CDR1 and CDR2 are MNHEY and SMNVEV (reference sequence). V was cut by 4 bases and J by 5 bases, with 18 bases left in between. Remarks on this clone: The antigen is unknown.

Amplification used 60 Vbeta primers and 13 Jbeta primers. Libraries were prepared by immunoSEQ multiplex PCR; TCRdb keeps only in-frame clonotypes and omits some of them. The data contain some 180,000 clones, roughly four fifths of them seen just once; the ten biggest clones take up less than 2%. The sequencing input was PBMCs. J is TRBJ2-7 and V is TRBV27; TRBD2 is a possible D gene (5 bases). The receptor was isolated from a man younger than 40 in good health and CMV-seronegative. The CDR3, as DNA: TGTGCCAGCAGTTCCTCGTATGGGAGAAGGGACGAGCAGTACTTC. This encodes CASSSSYGRRDEQYF.